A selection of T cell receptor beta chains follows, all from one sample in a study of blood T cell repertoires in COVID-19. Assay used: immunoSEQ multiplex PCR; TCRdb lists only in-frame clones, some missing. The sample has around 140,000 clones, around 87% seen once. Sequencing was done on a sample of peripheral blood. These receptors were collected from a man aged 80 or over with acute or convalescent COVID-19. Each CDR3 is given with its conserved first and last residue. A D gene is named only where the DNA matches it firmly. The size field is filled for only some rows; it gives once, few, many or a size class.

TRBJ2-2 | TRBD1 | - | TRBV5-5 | TGTGCCAGCAGCCCGAGGGGACAGAGAAACACCGGGGAGCTGTTTTTT | CASSPRGQRNTGELFF
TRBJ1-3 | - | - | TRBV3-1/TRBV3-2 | TGTGCCAGCAGCCAAGACTCGCAGGGGTTCGGAAACACCATATATTTT | CASSQDSQGFGNTIYF
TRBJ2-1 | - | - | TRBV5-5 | TGTGCCAGCAGCCGGGAGCCGGGCGGCCATGAGCAGTTCTTC | CASSREPGGHEQFF
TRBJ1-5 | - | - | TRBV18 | TGTGCCAGCTCCTCCCAGATAACAGGGCGCACAAATCAGCCCCAGCATTTT | CASSSQITGRTNQPQHF
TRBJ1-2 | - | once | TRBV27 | TGTGCCAGCAGTTTATCAGGGGCTTTGGGCTACACCTTC | CASSLSGALGYTF
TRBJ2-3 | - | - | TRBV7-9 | TGTGCCAGCAGCTTAACCGGAGATACCAGAGGTGATACGCAGTATTTT | CASSLTGDTRGDTQYF
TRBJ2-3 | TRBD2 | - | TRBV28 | TGTGCCAGCAGTTCTAGCGGGAGGAGCCCAGATACGCAGTATTTT | CASSSSGRSPDTQYF
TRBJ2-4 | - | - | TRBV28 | TGTGCCAGCAGTTTTAGTCTTTCCATGGGTCAGGAGTACTTC | CASSFSLSMGQEYF
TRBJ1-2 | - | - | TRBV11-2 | TGTGCCAGCAGCTTAGGACAGAACTATGGCTACACCTTC | CASSLGQNYGYTF
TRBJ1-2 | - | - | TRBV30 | TGTGCCTGGAGGGCCGGAGGGGGCTACACCTTC | CAWRAGGGYTF
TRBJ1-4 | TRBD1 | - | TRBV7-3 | TGTGCCAGCAGCTTAATAAAGGGGACAGGGGGAGGGGAAAAACTGTTTTTT | CASSLIKGTGGGEKLFF
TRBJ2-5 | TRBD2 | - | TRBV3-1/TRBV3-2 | TGTGCCAGCAGCCAAGATCAATTTCGGGGGGGGCAAGAGACCCAGTACTTC | CASSQDQFRGGQETQYF
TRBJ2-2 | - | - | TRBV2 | TGTGCCAGCAGTGCCCGGTCGGCAGGGTATTCCGGGGAGCTGTTTTTT | CASSARSAGYSGELFF
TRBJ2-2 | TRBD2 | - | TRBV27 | TGTGCCAGCAGTCTCGCGGGGGGCCGCGGGGAGCTGTTTTTT | CASSLAGGRGELFF
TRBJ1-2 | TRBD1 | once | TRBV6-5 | TGTGCCAGCAGACCGACAGGGGGCCCTGGCTACACCTTC | CASRPTGGPGYTF
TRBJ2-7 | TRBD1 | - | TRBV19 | TGTGCCAGTAGTATGGTAGTCGGGACAGCCTCATCCTACGAGCAGTACTTC | CASSMVVGTASSYEQYF
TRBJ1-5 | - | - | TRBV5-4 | TGTGCCAGCAGCTTGTGGGGGGGAAGCAATCAGCCCCAGCATTTT | CASSLWGGSNQPQHF
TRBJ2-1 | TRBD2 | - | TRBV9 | TGTGCCAGCAGCTTTGCGTCGGGGTCCGCGGGAGGCGATGAGCAGTTCTTC | CASSFASGSAGGDEQFF
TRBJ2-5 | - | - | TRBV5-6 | TGTGCCAGCAGCGTCGCTCTAGGGAGAGAGACCCAGTACTTC | CASSVALGRETQYF
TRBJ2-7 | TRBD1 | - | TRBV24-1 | TGTGCCACCAGTGATCCCGGGACAGGGGGCGAATACGAGCAGTACTTC | CATSDPGTGGEYEQYF
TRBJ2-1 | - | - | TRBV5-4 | TGTGCCAGCAGCTTGGTTGGGAGCAAGGTTGAGCAGTTCTTC | CASSLVGSKVEQFF
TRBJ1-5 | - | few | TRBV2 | TGTGCCAGCAATAAGAGACAGAGCAATCAGCCCCAGCATTTT | CASNKRQSNQPQHF
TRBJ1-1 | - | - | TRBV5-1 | TGCGCCAGCACCAAGGAGGGGTTAGGTCGGAACACTGAAGCTTTCTTT | CASTKEGLGRNTEAFF
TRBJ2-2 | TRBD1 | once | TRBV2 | TGTGCCAGCAGTCGAGCAGGGGGCCCCGGGGAGCTGTTTTTT | CASSRAGGPGELFF
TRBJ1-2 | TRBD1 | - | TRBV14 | TGTGCCAGCAGCCAATTGCCACTCGACAGGGGCTATGGCTACACCTTC | CASSQLPLDRGYGYTF
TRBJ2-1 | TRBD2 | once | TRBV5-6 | TGTGCCAGCAGCCCCAGCGGGAGGGCCCTCTACAATGAGCAGTTCTTC | CASSPSGRALYNEQFF
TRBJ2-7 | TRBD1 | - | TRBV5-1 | TGCGCCAGCAGCGCTAGGACAGGGGGTCTACACGAGCAGTACTTC | CASSARTGGLHEQYF